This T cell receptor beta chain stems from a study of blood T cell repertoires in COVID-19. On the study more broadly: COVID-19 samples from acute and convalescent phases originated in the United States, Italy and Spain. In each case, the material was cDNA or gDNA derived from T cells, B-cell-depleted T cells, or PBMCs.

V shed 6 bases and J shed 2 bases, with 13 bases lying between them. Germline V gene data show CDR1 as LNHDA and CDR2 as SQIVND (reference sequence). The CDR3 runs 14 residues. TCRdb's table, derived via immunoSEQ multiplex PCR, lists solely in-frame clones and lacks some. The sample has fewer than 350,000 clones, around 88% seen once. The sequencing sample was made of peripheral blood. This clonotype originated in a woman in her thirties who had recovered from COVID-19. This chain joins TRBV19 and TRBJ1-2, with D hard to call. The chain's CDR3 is CASRLGPLNYGYTF. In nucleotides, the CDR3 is TGTGCCAGTAGGCTTGGGCCATTGAACTATGGCTACACCTTC.